This is a list of T cell receptor beta chains from one sample in a study of cytomegalovirus exposure and HLA in healthy donors. TCRdb's copy holds only in-frame clones and misses some; the assay was immunoSEQ multiplex PCR. The table lists approximately 60,000 clones, 80% to 95% of them singletons. Input material: PBMCs. These receptors all stem from a man between 18 and 35 years old in good health and CMV-seronegative. Each CDR3 is given with its conserved first and last residue. Fields, in order: J gene, V gene, CDR3 protein.

j_call: TRBJ1-1
v_call: TRBV27
cdr3_aa: CASSSAGGGTEAFF

j_call: TRBJ1-1
v_call: TRBV20-1
cdr3_aa: CSARLGASAFF

j_call: TRBJ2-3
v_call: TRBV9
cdr3_aa: CASSVGAAQYF

j_call: TRBJ1-1
v_call: TRBV5-6
cdr3_aa: CASSLRGTGEAFF

j_call: TRBJ2-7
v_call: TRBV10-2
cdr3_aa: CASSEINYEQYF

j_call: TRBJ1-2
v_call: TRBV6-1
cdr3_aa: CASKEGPHNYGYTF

j_call: TRBJ2-1
v_call: TRBV19
cdr3_aa: CASSMALAGVGQFF

j_call: TRBJ2-4
v_call: TRBV7-9
cdr3_aa: CASSPGGRGGENIQYF

j_call: TRBJ2-7
v_call: TRBV19
cdr3_aa: CASSTKQGSSYEQYF

j_call: TRBJ2-1
v_call: TRBV11-2
cdr3_aa: CASLRLGDRGYNEQFF

j_call: TRBJ2-3
v_call: TRBV20-1
cdr3_aa: CSANLEDTQYF

j_call: TRBJ2-3
v_call: TRBV28
cdr3_aa: CASSLPGFGGYLTDTQYF

j_call: TRBJ2-5
v_call: TRBV28
cdr3_aa: CASSWRGSQETQYF

j_call: TRBJ2-7
v_call: TRBV27
cdr3_aa: CASSLKWRDEQYF

j_call: TRBJ2-2
v_call: TRBV5-8
cdr3_aa: CASSSARLAGVDGELFF

j_call: TRBJ2-2
v_call: TRBV7-9
cdr3_aa: CASSFYQETGELFF

j_call: TRBJ2-5
v_call: TRBV28
cdr3_aa: CASSLRGTETQYF

j_call: TRBJ2-1
v_call: TRBV7-9
cdr3_aa: CASSVGLAVNLADNEQFF

j_call: TRBJ1-2
v_call: TRBV5-6
cdr3_aa: CASSFPSWQENYGYTF

j_call: TRBJ2-7
v_call: TRBV19
cdr3_aa: CASRGTGDYEQYF

j_call: TRBJ2-6
v_call: TRBV5-4
cdr3_aa: CASSQPWGGSSSGANVLTF

j_call: TRBJ2-3
v_call: TRBV15
cdr3_aa: CATSRALAGQQYF

j_call: TRBJ2-2
v_call: TRBV11-3
cdr3_aa: CASSSTGGRTGELFF

j_call: TRBJ1-5
v_call: TRBV4-1
cdr3_aa: CASSQAEYSNQPQHF

j_call: TRBJ1-4
v_call: TRBV6-1
cdr3_aa: CASSPQGFGKLFF

j_call: TRBJ2-4
v_call: TRBV6-1
cdr3_aa: CATQTGNAKNIQYF

j_call: TRBJ2-1
v_call: TRBV9
cdr3_aa: CASSVYADRDYNEQFF

j_call: TRBJ1-4
v_call: TRBV28
cdr3_aa: CASRYRGTNEKLFF

j_call: TRBJ2-1
v_call: TRBV28
cdr3_aa: CASSLLRGYNEQFF

j_call: TRBJ1-4
v_call: TRBV11-2
cdr3_aa: CASSLTGNEKLFF

j_call: TRBJ1-5
v_call: TRBV28
cdr3_aa: CASTGGSGNQPQHF

j_call: TRBJ2-3
v_call: TRBV29-1
cdr3_aa: CSAVLEGFEYF

j_call: TRBJ2-7
v_call: TRBV28
cdr3_aa: CASSSHDRGIAYEQYF

j_call: TRBJ2-7
v_call: TRBV25-1
cdr3_aa: CASSELSGDAHEQYF

j_call: TRBJ2-4
v_call: TRBV13
cdr3_aa: CASSFSGGGDGWNIQYF

j_call: TRBJ2-2
v_call: TRBV11-2
cdr3_aa: CASSSQSTGELFF

j_call: TRBJ1-1
v_call: TRBV28
cdr3_aa: CASSPGTGGVFNTEAFF

j_call: TRBJ1-3
v_call: TRBV28
cdr3_aa: CASSLSSGRQDTIYF

j_call: TRBJ2-7
v_call: TRBV11-2
cdr3_aa: CASSLVLGQNSYEQYF

j_call: TRBJ2-5
v_call: TRBV19
cdr3_aa: CASSMGPGYLVGETQYF

j_call: TRBJ1-3
v_call: TRBV7-8
cdr3_aa: CASSSGQRISSGNTIYF

j_call: TRBJ2-1
v_call: TRBV20-1
cdr3_aa: CSLIRVNEQFF

j_call: TRBJ2-3
v_call: TRBV5-1
cdr3_aa: CASSLGTGGTDTQYF

j_call: TRBJ2-1
v_call: TRBV7-6
cdr3_aa: CASSRQPGGMGSSYNEQFF

j_call: TRBJ2-5
v_call: TRBV6-4
cdr3_aa: CASSDPTSQETQYF

j_call: TRBJ1-1
v_call: TRBV6-1
cdr3_aa: CASNPLGSAEAFF

j_call: TRBJ1-3
v_call: TRBV11-2
cdr3_aa: CASSRGTGRFDTIYF

j_call: TRBJ2-7
v_call: TRBV2
cdr3_aa: CASKGQGMSYEQYF

j_call: TRBJ2-7
v_call: TRBV28
cdr3_aa: CASSPRGLAGGEQYF

j_call: TRBJ2-3
v_call: TRBV27
cdr3_aa: CASSTRVSGDFSSTDTQYF

j_call: TRBJ2-7
v_call: TRBV4-1
cdr3_aa: CASSQDPQGSYEQYF

j_call: TRBJ1-1
v_call: TRBV7-6
cdr3_aa: CASSLVAQGARGNTEAFF

j_call: TRBJ2-7
v_call: TRBV19
cdr3_aa: CASSMGGPYEQYF

j_call: TRBJ1-1
v_call: TRBV7-9
cdr3_aa: CAGSTGNTEAFF

j_call: TRBJ1-1
v_call: TRBV19
cdr3_aa: CASSIPYGNTEAFF

j_call: TRBJ1-5
v_call: TRBV11-3
cdr3_aa: CASSRGASFQPQHF

j_call: TRBJ2-3
v_call: TRBV5-1
cdr3_aa: CASSLLAGAGDTQYF

j_call: TRBJ1-5
v_call: TRBV6-1
cdr3_aa: CASSARDRGGVRSNQPQHF

j_call: TRBJ2-7
v_call: TRBV19
cdr3_aa: CASSLDGGPRDEQYF

j_call: TRBJ2-6
v_call: TRBV28
cdr3_aa: CASSSGGTGANVLTF